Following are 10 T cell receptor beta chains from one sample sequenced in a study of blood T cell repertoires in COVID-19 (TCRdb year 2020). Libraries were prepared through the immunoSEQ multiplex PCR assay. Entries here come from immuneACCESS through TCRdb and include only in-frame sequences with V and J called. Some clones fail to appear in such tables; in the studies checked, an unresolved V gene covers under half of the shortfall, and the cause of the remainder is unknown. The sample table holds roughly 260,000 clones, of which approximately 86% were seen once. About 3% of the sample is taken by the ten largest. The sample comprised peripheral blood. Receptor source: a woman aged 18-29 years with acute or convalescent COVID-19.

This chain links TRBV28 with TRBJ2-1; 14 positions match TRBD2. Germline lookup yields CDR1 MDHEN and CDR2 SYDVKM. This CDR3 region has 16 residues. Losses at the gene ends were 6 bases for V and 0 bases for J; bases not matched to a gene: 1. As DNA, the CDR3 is TGTGCCAGCAGAGGGACTAGCGGGAGCTCCTACAATGAGCAGTTCTTC. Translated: CASRGTSGSSYNEQFF.

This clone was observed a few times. The CDR3 loop is CASSYKAGLIGNTIYF. In DNA, the CDR3 is TGTGCCAGCAGTTACAAGGCAGGGCTCATTGGAAACACCATATATTTT. V is TRBV6-5 and J is TRBJ1-3, with D perhaps TRBD1 (5 bases). The germline V and J ends were trimmed by 2 bases and 3 bases, with 14 bases remaining between them. This CDR3 comprises 16 residues. Germline CDR1 reads MNHEY; CDR2 reads SVGAGI.

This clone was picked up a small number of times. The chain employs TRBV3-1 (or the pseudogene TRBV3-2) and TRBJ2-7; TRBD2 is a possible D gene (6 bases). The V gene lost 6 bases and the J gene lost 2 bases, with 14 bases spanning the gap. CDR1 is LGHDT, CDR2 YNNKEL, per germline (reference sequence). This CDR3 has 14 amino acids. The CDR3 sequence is CASSRSGLTYEQYF. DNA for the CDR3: TGTGCCAGCAGTCGAAGCGGGCTTACCTACGAGCAGTACTTC.

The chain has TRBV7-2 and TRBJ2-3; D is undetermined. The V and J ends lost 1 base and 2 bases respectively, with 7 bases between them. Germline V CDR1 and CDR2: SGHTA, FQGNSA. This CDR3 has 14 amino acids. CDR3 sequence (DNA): TGTGCCAGCAGCTTAGTCGCGAACACAGATACGCAGTATTTT. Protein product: CASSLVANTDTQYF.

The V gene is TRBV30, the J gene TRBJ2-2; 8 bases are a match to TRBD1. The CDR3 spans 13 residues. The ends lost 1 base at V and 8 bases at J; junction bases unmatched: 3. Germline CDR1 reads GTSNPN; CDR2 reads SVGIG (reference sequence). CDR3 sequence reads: CAWSETGAGELFF. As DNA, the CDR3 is TGTGCCTGGAGTGAGACAGGGGCGGGGGAGCTGTTTTTT.

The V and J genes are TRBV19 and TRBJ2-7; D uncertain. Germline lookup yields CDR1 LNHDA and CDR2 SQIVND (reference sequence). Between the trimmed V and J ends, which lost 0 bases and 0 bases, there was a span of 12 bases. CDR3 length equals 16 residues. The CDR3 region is CASSIEAGQSSYEQYF. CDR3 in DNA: TGTGCCAGTAGTATAGAAGCAGGCCAAAGCTCCTACGAGCAGTACTTC.

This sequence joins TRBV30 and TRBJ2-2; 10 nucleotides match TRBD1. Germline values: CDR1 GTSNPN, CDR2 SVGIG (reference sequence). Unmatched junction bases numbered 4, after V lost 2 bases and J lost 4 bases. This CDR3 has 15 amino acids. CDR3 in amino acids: CAWSYGTGATGELFF. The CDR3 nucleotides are TGTGCCTGGAGTTATGGGACAGGGGCCACCGGGGAGCTGTTTTTT.

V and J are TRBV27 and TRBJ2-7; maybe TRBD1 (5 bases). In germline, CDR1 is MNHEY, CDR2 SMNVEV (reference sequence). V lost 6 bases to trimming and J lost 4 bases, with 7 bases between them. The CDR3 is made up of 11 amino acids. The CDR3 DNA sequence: TGTGCCAGCAGGGGGCTGTACGAGCAGTACTTC. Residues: CASRGLYEQYF.

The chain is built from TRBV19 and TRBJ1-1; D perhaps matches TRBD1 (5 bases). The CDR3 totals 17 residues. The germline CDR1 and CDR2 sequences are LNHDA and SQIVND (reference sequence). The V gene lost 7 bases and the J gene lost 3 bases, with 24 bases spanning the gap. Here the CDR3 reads CASNPGWGRYRDTEAFF. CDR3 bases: TGTGCCAGTAACCCCGGGTGGGGCCGATATCGGGACACTGAAGCTTTCTTT.

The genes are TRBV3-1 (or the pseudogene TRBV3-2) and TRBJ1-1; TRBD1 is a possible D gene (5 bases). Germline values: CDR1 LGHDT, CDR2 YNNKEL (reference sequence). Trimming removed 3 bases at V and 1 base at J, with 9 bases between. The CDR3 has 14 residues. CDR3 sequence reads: CASSQGLTNTEAFF. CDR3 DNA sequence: TGTGCCAGCAGCCAGGGACTGACGAACACTGAAGCTTTCTTT.